This T cell receptor beta chain came from a study of CD8 T cells in Susac syndrome (dated by TCRdb to between 2018 and 2021). With regard to the full study: Among the sequenced Susac syndrome patients, more than five had clinically active disease and under 10 were in clinical remission. At blood withdrawal, Susac syndrome patients were either therapy-naive, taking corticosteroids (in some cases with IVIg as well), or taking IVIg alone. The study used repertoire sequencing to test whether antigen drove CD8+ T cell activation and differentiation in Susac syndrome.

Peripheral blood CD8+ and CD4+ T cells from healthy donors, Susac syndrome patients and multiple sclerosis patients were profiled using high-throughput TCR beta sequencing. The Susac syndrome patients fulfilled recently defined diagnostic criteria for either definite or probable disease. Bulk CD8+ and CD4+ T cells were purified by magnetic negative isolation, while CD8+ TEMRA cells were enriched using FACS. Blood was collected in EDTA tubes and processed within 24 hours, with PBMCs isolated through density gradient centrifugation. PBMCs destined for TCR sequencing were cryopreserved in liquid nitrogen and later thawed in a 37 °C water bath. The sorted or isolated CD4+, CD8+ and CD8+ TEMRA cells had a purity of 90% or higher. Reading from cysteine to phenylalanine, the CDR3 counts 16 amino acids. The entry retains the CDR3 DNA only, 48 bases that are in frame from base 1. V loses 0 bases of germline sequence and J loses 2 bases, and the interval between the two ends is 13 bases. According to the germline V gene, CDR1 reads SGHRS and CDR2 reads YFSETQ.

On this clonotype: No antigen is known for it. It has no much larger one-base neighbor in the sample; base qualities were not kept.

RNA was extracted using the RNeasy kit, and about 0.45 to 1 microgram was reverse transcribed with random hexamers. The immunoSEQ multiplex PCR assay, which covers 54 Vbeta and 13 Jbeta segments, was used to amplify TCR beta CDR3 regions. To correct PCR amplification bias, a synthetic template baseline was used for both primer optimization and computational correction. For the original study's pipeline: Only productive sequences were kept, with reads annotated to V, D and J genes according to IMGT and analyzed in immunoSEQ Analyzer. Clonality was computed as one minus Shannon entropy normalized by log2 of the number of productive unique sequences. Public and private clones were assessed among the 100 most prevalent clones of each patient and control. Clones were defined as Susac-specific if absent from the healthy and MS cohorts, from approximately 1,100 published viral clones and from other ImmuneACCESS disease sequences. TCRdb reworked the public reads: Q25 trimming with fastp, MiXCR clone assembly, productive beta chains retained. Duplicate CDR3 protein sequences are folded into a single record with the most common DNA and genes. The authors' filters were not applied to this entry. For this sample there are about 180,000 distinct CDR3 sequences; roughly 94% appear just once. Together, the top ten hold roughly 0.11% of the sample.

The investigation overall reported the following: In patients with Susac syndrome, the CD4+ T cell repertoire showed no detectable clonal expansion. The TCR sequencing and HLA analysis was acknowledged to have included a relatively small number of individuals.

Source material: CD4+ T cells from PBMCs. This TCR was recovered from a human donor with Susac syndrome. The chain is assembled from TRBV5-1 and TRBJ2-3, with TRBD1 tentatively as D gene (5 bases match). CDR3 protein: CASSLGDSPFTDTQYF. In nucleotide form, the sequence is TGCGCCAGCAGCTTGGGCGACAGTCCCTTCACAGATACGCAGTATTTT.